These 7 T cell receptor beta chains share one sample of origin, sequenced in a study of shared clonotypes between healthy human individuals (dated by TCRdb to between 2020 and 2021). Libraries were built with the immunoSEQ multiplex PCR assay. Drawn from immuneACCESS, this table holds only the in-frame rearrangements with V and J called that TCRdb kept. Clones are partly lost; checked studies trace under half to an unresolved V gene and leave the rest unexplained. In this sample the table shows over a million clones, less than 99% of which occur a single time. The ten top clones hold about 0.35% of the sample. What was sequenced was naive CD4+ T cells sorted from blood. The label giving this sample's cell subset or site can be read as: CD45RA+ positively selected. The receptor source for this set is a man aged 30 to 39 in good health.

This chain connects TRBV9 to TRBJ1-1, with D tentatively TRBD1 (5 bases). The germline V gene encodes CDR1 SGDLS and CDR2 YYNGEE. The CDR3 has 17 residues. Trimming took off 4 bases at V and 0 bases at J, with 19 bases between the two ends. The CDR3 sequence is CASSRGPQGHLNTEAFF. The CDR3, as DNA: TGTGCCAGCAGCCGAGGTCCTCAAGGACACTTGAACACTGAAGCTTTCTTT. Using reference TRBV9 and TRBJ1-1 for the parts outside the CDR3, the full variable domain is DSGVTQTPKHLITATGQRVTLRCSPRSGDLSVYWYQQSLDQGLQFLIQYYNGEERAKGNILERFSAQQFPDLHSELNLSSLELGDSALYFCASSRGPQGHLNTEAFFGQGTRLTVV.

This chain uses TRBV11-2 with TRBJ2-1; a possible D gene is TRBD2 (5 bases). The CDR3 sequence is 15 residues long. V lost 6 bases to trimming and J lost 5 bases, with 17 bases between them. In germline, CDR1 is SGHAT, CDR2 FQNNGV. CDR3 coding DNA: TGTGCCAGCAGTTACGCGGGCGGTCGGGACAATGAGCAGTTCTTC. It yields the protein CASSYAGGRDNEQFF.

V is TRBV18 and J is TRBJ1-3; D is uncertain. Trimming cost V 4 bases and J 0 bases, with 7 bases left between them. Germline CDR1 is KGHSH and CDR2 is LQKENI. CDR3 size: 14 residues. The CDR3 nucleotides are TGTGCCAGCTCACGTATAGACTCTGGAAACACCATATATTTT. Protein: CASSRIDSGNTIYF.

V is TRBV7-2 and J is TRBJ2-1; 7 bases map to TRBD1. This CDR3 is 13 amino acids long. With 4 bases clipped from V and 4 bases from J, the junction kept 1 base outside the gene matches. The germline V gene encodes CDR1 SGHTA and CDR2 FQGNSA. Here the CDR3 reads CASSSDRYNEQFF. The CDR3 DNA follows: TGTGCCAGCAGCTCGGACAGGTACAATGAGCAGTTCTTC.

This chain uses TRBV5-6 with TRBJ2-2; D is undetermined. Trimming stripped 1 base from V and 1 base from J, with 8 bases between. From germline, CDR1 is SGHDT and CDR2 YYEEEE. The CDR3 extends over 15 amino acids. The CDR3 DNA follows: TGTGCCAGCAGCTTGTGGGTAAAGAACACCGGGGAGCTGTTTTTT. It translates to CASSLWVKNTGELFF.

The V call is TRBV25-1, the J call TRBJ1-1; D is perhaps TRBD1 (5 bases). Germline V gives CDR1 MGHDK, CDR2 SYGVNS. The CDR3 spans 14 residues. Trimming removed 6 bases at V and 5 bases at J, with 16 bases between. CDR3 amino acids: CASSPLGPGTEAFF. The CDR3 coding sequence is TGTGCCAGCAGCCCCTTGGGGCCGGGGACTGAAGCTTTCTTT.

The chain uses TRBV6-1 and TRBJ2-3, with 10 bases identical to TRBD1. V trimming: 8 bases; J trimming: 2 bases; junction bases outside the gene matches: 4. Germline lookup yields CDR1 MNHNS and CDR2 SASEGT. CDR3 length: 14 amino acids. CDR3 in DNA: TGTGCCAGCGGACAGGGGGTCCTCACAGATACGCAGTATTTT. Translating it yields CASGQGVLTDTQYF.